Given below is one T cell receptor (beta chain) in context. The data are from a study of blood T cell repertoires in COVID-19. Looking at the study overall: PBMCs, B-cell-depleted T cells, or T cells were the source of the cDNA or gDNA that made up the material.

Authors' processing steps: Cell counts per sample came from amplifying reference gene primers. Libraries were prepared by immunoSEQ multiplex PCR; TCRdb keeps only in-frame clonotypes and omits some of them. V and J calls and clone size are given by that table; D and trimming were obtained from the DNA. Of 14,000 or so clones detected, around 91% appear once; the ten largest clones hold over 8%. Per the germline V gene, CDR1 is LGHDT and CDR2 is YNNKEL (reference sequence). The V and J ends lost 4 bases and 0 bases, in that order; junction bases with no gene match: 5. This CDR3 comprises 16 residues.

The V and J genes are TRBV3-1 (or the pseudogene TRBV3-2) and TRBJ2-3; TRBD2 aligns across 9 bases. The sample taken for sequencing was peripheral blood. This receptor was obtained from a human donor in a cohort sampled during active COVID-19. Written as DNA, the CDR3 is TGTGCCAGCAGCCCATTTAGCGGGGGTAGCACAGATACGCAGTATTTT. Translation: CASSPFSGGSTDTQYF.